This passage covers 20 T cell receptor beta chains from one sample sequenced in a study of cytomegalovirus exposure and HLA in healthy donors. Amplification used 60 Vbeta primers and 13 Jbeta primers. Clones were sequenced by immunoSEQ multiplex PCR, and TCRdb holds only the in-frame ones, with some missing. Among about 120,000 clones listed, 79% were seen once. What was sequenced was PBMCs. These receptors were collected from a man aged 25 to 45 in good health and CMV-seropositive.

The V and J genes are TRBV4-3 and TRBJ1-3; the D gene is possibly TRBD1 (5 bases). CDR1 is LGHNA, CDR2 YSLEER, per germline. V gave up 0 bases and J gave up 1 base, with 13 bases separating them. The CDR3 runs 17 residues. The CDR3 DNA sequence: TGCGCCAGCAGCCAAGAACCCAGGGTTTCATCTGGAAACACCATATATTTT. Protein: CASSQEPRVSSGNTIYF.

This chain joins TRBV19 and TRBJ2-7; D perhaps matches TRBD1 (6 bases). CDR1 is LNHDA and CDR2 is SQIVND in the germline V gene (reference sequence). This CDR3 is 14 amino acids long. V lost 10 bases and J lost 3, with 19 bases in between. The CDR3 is CATGRGTAYYEQYF. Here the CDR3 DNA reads TGTGCCACCGGAAGGGGGACGGCTTACTACGAGCAGTACTTC.

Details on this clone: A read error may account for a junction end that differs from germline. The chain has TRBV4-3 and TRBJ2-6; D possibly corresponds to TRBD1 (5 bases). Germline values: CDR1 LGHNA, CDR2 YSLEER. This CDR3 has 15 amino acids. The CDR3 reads CASSQGQGGANGLTF. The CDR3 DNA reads TGCGCCAGCAGCCAAGGTCAGGGTGGGGCCAACGGCCTGACTTTC.

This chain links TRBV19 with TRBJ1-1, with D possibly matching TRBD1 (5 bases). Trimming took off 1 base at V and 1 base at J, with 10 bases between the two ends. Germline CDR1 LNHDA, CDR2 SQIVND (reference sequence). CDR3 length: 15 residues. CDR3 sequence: CASSIVLGANTEAFF. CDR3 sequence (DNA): TGTGCCAGTAGTATAGTGCTTGGGGCGAACACTGAAGCTTTCTTT.

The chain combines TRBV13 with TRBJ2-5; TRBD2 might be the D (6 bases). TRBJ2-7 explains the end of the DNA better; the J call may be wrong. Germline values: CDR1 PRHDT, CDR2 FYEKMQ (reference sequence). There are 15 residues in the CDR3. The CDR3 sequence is CASSLPGESAYEQYF. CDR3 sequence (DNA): TGTGCCAGCAGCTTACCGGGGGAATCTGCCTACGAGCAGTACTTC.

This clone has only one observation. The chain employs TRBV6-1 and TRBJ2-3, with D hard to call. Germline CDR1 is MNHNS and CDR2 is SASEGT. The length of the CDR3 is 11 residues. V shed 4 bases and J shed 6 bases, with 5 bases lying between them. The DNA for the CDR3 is TGTGCCAGCAGTGTTGGCGATACGCAGTATTTT. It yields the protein CASSVGDTQYF.

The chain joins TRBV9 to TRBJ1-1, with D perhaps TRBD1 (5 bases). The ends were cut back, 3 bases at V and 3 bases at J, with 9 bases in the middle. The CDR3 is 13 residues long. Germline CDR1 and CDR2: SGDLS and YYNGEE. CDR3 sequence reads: CASSGDSYTEAFF. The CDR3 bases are TGTGCCAGCAGCGGCGACAGCTACACTGAAGCTTTCTTT.

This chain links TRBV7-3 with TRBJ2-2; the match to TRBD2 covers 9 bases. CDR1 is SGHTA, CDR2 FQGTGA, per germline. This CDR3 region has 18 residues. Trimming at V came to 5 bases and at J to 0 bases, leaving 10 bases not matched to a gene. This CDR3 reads CASSDPGLAPANTGELFF. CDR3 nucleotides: TGTGCCAGCAGCGACCCGGGACTAGCACCAGCGAACACCGGGGAGCTGTTTTTT.

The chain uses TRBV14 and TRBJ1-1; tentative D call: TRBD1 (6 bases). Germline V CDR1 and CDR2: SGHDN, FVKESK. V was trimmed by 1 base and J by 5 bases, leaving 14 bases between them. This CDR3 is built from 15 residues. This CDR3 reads CASSQGRGWWTEAFF. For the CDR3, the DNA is TGTGCCAGCAGCCAAGGAAGGGGGTGGTGGACTGAAGCTTTCTTT.

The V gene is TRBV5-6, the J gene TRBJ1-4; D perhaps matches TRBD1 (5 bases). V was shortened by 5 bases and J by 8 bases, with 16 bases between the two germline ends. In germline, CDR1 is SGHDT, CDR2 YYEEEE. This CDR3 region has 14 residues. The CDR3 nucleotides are TGTGCCAGCAGAGTTCAGGGTTTGGAGGAAAAACTGTTTTTT. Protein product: CASRVQGLEEKLFF. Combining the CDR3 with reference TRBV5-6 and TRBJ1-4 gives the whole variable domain DAGVTQSPTHLIKTRGQQVTLRCSPKSGHDTVSWYQQALGQGPQFIFQYYEEEERQRGNFPDRFSGHQFPNYSSELNVNALLLGDSALYLCASRVQGLEEKLFFGSGTQLSVL.

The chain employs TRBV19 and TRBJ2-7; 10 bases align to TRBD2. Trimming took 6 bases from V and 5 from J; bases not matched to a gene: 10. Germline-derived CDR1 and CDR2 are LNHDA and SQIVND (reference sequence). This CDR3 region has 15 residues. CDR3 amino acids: CASRRLGTSEDEQYF. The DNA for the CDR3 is TGTGCCAGTAGGCGTCTAGGGACTAGCGAAGACGAGCAGTACTTC. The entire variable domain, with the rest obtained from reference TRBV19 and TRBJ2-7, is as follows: DGGITQSPKYLFRKEGQNVTLSCEQNLNHDAMYWYRQDPGQGLRLIYYSQIVNDFQKGDIAEGYSVSREKKESFPLTVTSAQKNPTAFYLCASRRLGTSEDEQYFGPGTRLTVT.

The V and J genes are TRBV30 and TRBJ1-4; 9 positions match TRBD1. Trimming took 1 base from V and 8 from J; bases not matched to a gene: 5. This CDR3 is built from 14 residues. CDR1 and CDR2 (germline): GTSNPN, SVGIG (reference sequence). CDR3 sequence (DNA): TGTGCCTGGAGTGGGGACAGGGTCCCCGAAAAACTGTTTTTT. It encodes CAWSGDRVPEKLFF.

The CDR3 region is CASSPQGSGNTIYF. The DNA for the CDR3 is TGCGCCAGCAGCCCACAGGGATCTGGAAACACCATATATTTT. V usage is TRBV5-1 and J usage is TRBJ1-3; D is perhaps TRBD1 (6 bases). V was cut by 4 bases and J by 1 base, with 9 bases left in between. This CDR3 is built from 14 residues. CDR1 SGHRS and CDR2 YFSETQ come from the germline V gene.

The CDR3 sequence: CASTPYTKGVAGELFF. CDR3 nucleotide sequence: TGCGCCAGCACCCCTTATACGAAGGGAGTGGCCGGGGAGCTGTTTTTT. This chain uses TRBV4-1 with TRBJ2-2, with TRBD2 as a possible D gene (5 bases). The CDR3 consists of 16 residues. Trimming removed 7 bases at V and 6 bases at J, with 21 bases between. CDR1 and CDR2 (germline): MGHRA, YSYEKL.

The DNA for the CDR3 is TGCGCCAGCAGCCAAGATCGGGGACTAGCGGGGATCTCCTACAATGAGCAGTTCTTC. Amino acids: CASSQDRGLAGISYNEQFF. The J gene is TRBJ2-1, the V gene TRBV4-3; 13 bases align to TRBD2. With V trimmed by 0 bases and J by 0 bases, 5 bases remained unmatched. Per germline, CDR1 LGHNA and CDR2 YSLEER. The CDR3 is 19 residues long.

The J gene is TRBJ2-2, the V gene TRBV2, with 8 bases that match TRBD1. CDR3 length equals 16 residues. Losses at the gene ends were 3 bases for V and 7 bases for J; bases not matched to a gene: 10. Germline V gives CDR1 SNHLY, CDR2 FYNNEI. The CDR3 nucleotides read TGTGCCAGCAGTGACAGGGGGCATGTTTTTGGCGGGGAGCTGTTTTTT. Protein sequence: CASSDRGHVFGGELFF.

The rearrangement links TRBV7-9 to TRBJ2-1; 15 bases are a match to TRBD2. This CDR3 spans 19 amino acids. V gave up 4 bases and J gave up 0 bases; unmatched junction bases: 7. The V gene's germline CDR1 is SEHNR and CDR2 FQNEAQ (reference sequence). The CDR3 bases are TGTGCCAGCAGCTCGACGGGACTAGCGGGAGGCTACTCCTACAATGAGCAGTTCTTC. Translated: CASSSTGLAGGYSYNEQFF.

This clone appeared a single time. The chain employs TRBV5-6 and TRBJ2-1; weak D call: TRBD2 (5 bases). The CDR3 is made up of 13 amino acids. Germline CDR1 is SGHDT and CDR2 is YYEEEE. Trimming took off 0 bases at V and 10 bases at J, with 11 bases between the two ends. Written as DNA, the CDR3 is TGTGCCAGCAGCTTGGGGAGGCCTAGCGAGCAGTTCTTC. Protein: CASSLGRPSEQFF.

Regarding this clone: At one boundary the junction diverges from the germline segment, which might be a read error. The CDR3 here is CASDNSGANGLTF. The CDR3 bases are TGTGCCAGCGACAACTCTGGGGCCAACGGCCTGACTTTC. The chain links TRBV2 to TRBJ2-6, with a tentative D call TRBD1 (5 bases). CDR3 length: 13 residues. Germline V gene data show CDR1 as SNHLY and CDR2 as FYNNEI.

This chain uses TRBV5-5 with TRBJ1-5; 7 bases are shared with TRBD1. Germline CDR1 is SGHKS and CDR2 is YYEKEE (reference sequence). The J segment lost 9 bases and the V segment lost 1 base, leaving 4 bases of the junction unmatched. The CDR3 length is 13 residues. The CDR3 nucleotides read TGTGCCAGCAGCTTGACAGGGGATTCGCCCCAGCATTTT. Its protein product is CASSLTGDSPQHF.